This record covers a single T cell receptor (beta chain). Original processing methods: Estimated nucleated cell counts came from reference gene primer amplification. Generated by immunoSEQ multiplex PCR, the TCRdb table keeps only in-frame clones and is missing some. The DNA was the basis for D and trimming; V, J and clone size are from that table. The sample carries 75,000 to 95,000 clones, over 70% recorded once. The data were obtained in a study of blood T cell repertoires in COVID-19. The overall study: The United States, Italy and Spain supplied acute and convalescent COVID-19 samples. In each case, the material was cDNA or gDNA derived from T cells, B-cell-depleted T cells, or PBMCs.

This CDR3 is 13 amino acids long. The chain is built from TRBV1 and TRBJ2-1; the table's D call TRBD1 went unverified against the DNA. TRBV1 is designated a pseudogene. Sequencing input: peripheral blood. The receptor comes from a human donor in a cohort sampled during active COVID-19. The CDR3 spells CTSASDKPNEQFF. The DNA of the CDR3 is TGCACCAGCGCATCGGACAAACCCAATGAGCAGTTCTTC.